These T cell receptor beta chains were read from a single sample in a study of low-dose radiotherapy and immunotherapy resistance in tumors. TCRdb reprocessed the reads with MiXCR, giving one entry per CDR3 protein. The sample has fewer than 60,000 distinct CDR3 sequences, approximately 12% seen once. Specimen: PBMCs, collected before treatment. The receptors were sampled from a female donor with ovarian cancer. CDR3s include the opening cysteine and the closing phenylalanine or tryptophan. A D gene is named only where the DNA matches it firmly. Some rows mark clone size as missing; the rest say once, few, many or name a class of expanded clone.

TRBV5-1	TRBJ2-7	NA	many	CASSLGLYYEQYF	TGCGCCAGCAGCCTTGGGCTTTACTACGAGCAGTACTTC
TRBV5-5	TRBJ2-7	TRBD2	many	CASSPRLASSYEQYF	TGTGCCAGCAGCCCCCGACTAGCGAGTTCCTACGAGCAGTACTTC
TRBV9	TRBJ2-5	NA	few	CASSVVETQETQYF	TGTGCCAGCAGCGTAGTAGAGACTCAAGAGACCCAGTACTTC
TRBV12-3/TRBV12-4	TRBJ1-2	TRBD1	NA	CASSTGVLYGYTF	TGTGCCAGCAGTACAGGGGTTCTCTATGGCTACACCTTC
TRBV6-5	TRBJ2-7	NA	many	CASRGTATYYEQYF	TGTGCCAGCAGGGGGACTGCTACCTACTACGAGCAGTACTTC
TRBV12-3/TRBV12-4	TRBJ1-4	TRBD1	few	CASSAPGQGTNEKLFF	TGTGCCAGCAGTGCTCCGGGACAGGGGACTAATGAAAAACTGTTTTTT
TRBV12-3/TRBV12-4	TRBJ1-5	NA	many	CASRQSNQPQHF	TGTGCCAGCCGACAGTCCAATCAGCCCCAGCATTTT
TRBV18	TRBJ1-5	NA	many	CASSPGNGQPQHF	TGTGCCAGCTCACCAGGGAATGGTCAGCCCCAGCATTTT
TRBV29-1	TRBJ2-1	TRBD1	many	CSVESRDRAYNEQFF	TGCAGCGTTGAATCCCGGGACAGGGCCTACAATGAGCAGTTCTTC
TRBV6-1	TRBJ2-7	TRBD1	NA	CASSEGQVYEQYF	TGTGCCAGCAGTGAGGGACAGGTCTACGAGCAGTACTTC
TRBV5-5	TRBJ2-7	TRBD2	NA	CASSLGAGEVYEQYF	TGTGCCAGCAGCTTGGGGGCGGGAGAGGTGTACGAGCAGTACTTC
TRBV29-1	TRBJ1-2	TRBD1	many	CSVRQGVYGYTF	TGCAGCGTCCGACAGGGTGTGTATGGCTACACCTTC
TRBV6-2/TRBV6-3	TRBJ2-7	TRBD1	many	CASSPTGGSYEQYF	TGTGCCAGCAGCCCCACAGGGGGCTCCTACGAGCAGTACTTC
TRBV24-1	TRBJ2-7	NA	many	CATSDSGESYEQYF	TGTGCCACCAGTGATTCGGGGGAGTCCTACGAGCAGTACTTC
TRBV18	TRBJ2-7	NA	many	CASSPPGVPYEQYF	TGTGCCAGCTCACCACCTGGGGTTCCCTACGAGCAGTACTTC
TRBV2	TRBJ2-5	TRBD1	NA	CASSSGQGGTQYF	TGTGCCAGCAGTTCCGGACAGGGAGGGACCCAGTACTTC
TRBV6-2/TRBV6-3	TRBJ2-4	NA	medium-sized	CASSGERLAKNIQYF	TGTGCCAGCAGTGGCGAGCGACTAGCCAAAAACATTCAGTACTTC
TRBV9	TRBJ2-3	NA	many	CASSLRDSWATDTQYF	TGTGCCAGCAGCCTCCGGGACTCTTGGGCCACAGATACGCAGTATTTT
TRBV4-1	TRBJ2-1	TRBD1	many	CASSNAPDRAYYYNEQFF	TGCGCCAGCAGTAACGCCCCAGACAGGGCCTATTACTACAATGAGCAGTTCTTC
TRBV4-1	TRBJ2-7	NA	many	CASSLSEINYEQYF	TGCGCCAGCAGCCTAAGTGAGATCAACTACGAGCAGTACTTC
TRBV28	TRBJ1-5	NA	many	CASSPPGRGNQPQHF	TGTGCCAGCAGCCCCCCTGGAAGAGGGAACCAGCCCCAGCATTTT
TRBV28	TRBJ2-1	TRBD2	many	CASSLSLAARNEQFF	TGTGCCAGCAGTTTATCACTAGCGGCCCGGAATGAGCAGTTCTTC
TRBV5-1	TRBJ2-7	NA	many	CAIKHLPGEQYF	TGCGCCATAAAGCACCTCCCGGGGGAGCAGTACTTC
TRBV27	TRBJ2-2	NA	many	CASSPGRGGTGELFF	TGTGCCAGCAGTCCCGGCAGGGGTGGGACCGGGGAGCTGTTTTTT
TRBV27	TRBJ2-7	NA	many	CASSLQGNPAYEQYF	TGTGCCAGCAGTCTACAGGGTAATCCGGCCTACGAGCAGTACTTC
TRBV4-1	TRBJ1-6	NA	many	CASSRGPAGDSPLHF	TGCGCCAGCAGCCGAGGACCGGCAGGGGATTCACCCCTCCACTTT
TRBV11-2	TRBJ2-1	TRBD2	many	CASSPLAGARLEQFF	TGTGCCAGCAGCCCTTTAGCGGGAGCCAGACTTGAGCAGTTCTTC
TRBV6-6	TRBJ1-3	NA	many	CASSYDVDPSGNTIYF	TGTGCCAGCAGTTACGACGTGGACCCCTCTGGAAACACCATATATTTT
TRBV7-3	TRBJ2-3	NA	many	CASSLTSSGSNTQYF	TGTGCCAGCAGCTTAACGTCTTCGGGTTCTAATACGCAGTATTTT
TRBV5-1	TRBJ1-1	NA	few	CASSGHGGNTEAFF	TGCGCCAGCAGCGGTCACGGGGGGAACACTGAAGCTTTCTTT
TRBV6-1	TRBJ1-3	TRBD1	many	CASSYQGASGNTIYF	TGTGCCAGCAGTTATCAGGGGGCTTCTGGAAACACCATATATTTT
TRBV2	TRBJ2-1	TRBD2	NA	CASSGAGGGQFF	TGTGCCAGCAGTGGCGCGGGGGGGGGGCAGTTCTTC
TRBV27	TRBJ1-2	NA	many	CASRRDGFLGGYTF	TGTGCCAGCAGAAGGGACGGCTTTCTTGGTGGCTACACCTTC
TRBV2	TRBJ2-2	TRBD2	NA	CASTSSGTDTGELFF	TGTGCCAGCACCTCCAGCGGGACGGACACCGGGGAGCTGTTTTTT
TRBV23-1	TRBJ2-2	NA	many	CASDQVGAGELFF	TGCGCCAGCGATCAAGTGGGTGCGGGGGAGCTGTTTTTT
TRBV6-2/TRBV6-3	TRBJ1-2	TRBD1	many	CASSVEQGVYGYTF	TGTGCCAGCAGTGTCGAACAGGGGGTCTATGGCTACACCTTC
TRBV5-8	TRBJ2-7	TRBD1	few	CASSRGQGYEQYF	TGTGCCAGCAGCCGCGGACAGGGGTACGAGCAGTACTTC
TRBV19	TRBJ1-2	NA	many	CASTTGHLYGYTF	TGTGCCAGTACTACGGGACACCTCTATGGCTACACCTTC
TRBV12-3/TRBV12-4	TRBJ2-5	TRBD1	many	CASSTTGSEETQYF	TGTGCCAGCAGTACGACAGGGTCTGAAGAGACCCAGTACTTC
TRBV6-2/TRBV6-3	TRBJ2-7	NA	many	CASTLQGIRHEQYF	TGTGCCAGCACCTTACAGGGAATTCGGCACGAGCAGTACTTC
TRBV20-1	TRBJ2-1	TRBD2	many	CSSSGGEREQFF	TGCAGTTCAAGCGGGGGGGAGAGGGAGCAGTTCTTC
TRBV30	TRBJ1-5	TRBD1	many	CAWSGQGARWQPQHF	TGTGCCTGGAGCGGACAGGGGGCGCGTTGGCAGCCCCAGCATTTT
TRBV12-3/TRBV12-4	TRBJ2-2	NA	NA	CASSLGTGVTGELFFFFFF	NA
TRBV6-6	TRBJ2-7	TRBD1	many	CASSYPGQGNYEQYF	TGTGCCAGCAGTTACCCTGGACAGGGGAACTACGAGCAGTACTTC
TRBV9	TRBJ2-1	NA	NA	CASSVVGGPRNEQFF	TGTGCCAGCAGCGTAGTGGGGGGGCCTCGGAATGAGCAGTTCTTC
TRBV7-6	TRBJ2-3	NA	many	CASSLGPGTSDTQYF	TGTGCCAGCAGCTTAGGGCCAGGGACATCCGATACGCAGTATTTT
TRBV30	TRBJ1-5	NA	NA	CACSTGGPYSNQPQHF	TGTGCCTGCTCGACAGGCGGACCCTATAGCAATCAGCCCCAGCATTTT
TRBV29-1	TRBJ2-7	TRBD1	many	CSVRTGEEQYF	TGCAGCGTTCGGACAGGGGAAGAGCAGTACTTC
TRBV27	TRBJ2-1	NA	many	CASSFGVPHNNEQFF	TGTGCCAGCAGTTTTGGCGTCCCCCACAACAATGAGCAGTTCTTC